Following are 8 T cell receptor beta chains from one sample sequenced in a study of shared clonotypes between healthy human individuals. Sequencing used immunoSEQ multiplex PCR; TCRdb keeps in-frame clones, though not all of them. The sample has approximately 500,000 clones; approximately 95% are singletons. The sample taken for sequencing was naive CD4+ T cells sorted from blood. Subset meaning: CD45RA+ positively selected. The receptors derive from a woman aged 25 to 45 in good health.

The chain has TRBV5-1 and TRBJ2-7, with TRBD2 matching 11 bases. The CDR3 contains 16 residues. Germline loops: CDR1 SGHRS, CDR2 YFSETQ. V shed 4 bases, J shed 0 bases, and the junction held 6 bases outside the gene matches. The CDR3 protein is CASSVGLADTSYEQYF. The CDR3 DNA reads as TGCGCCAGCAGCGTGGGACTAGCGGACACCTCCTACGAGCAGTACTTC.

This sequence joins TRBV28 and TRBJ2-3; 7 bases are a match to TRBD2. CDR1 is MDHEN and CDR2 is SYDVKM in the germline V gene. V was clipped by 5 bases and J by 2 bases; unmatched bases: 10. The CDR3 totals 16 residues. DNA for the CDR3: TGTGCCAGCAGTGTGCCTAGCGGAATACCCACAGATACGCAGTATTTT. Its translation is CASSVPSGIPTDTQYF. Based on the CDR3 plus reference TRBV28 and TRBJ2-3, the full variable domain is DVKVTQSSRYLVKRTGEKVFLECVQDMDHENMFWYRQDPGLGLRLIYFSYDVKMKEKGDIPEGYSVSREKKERFSLILESASTNQTSMYLCASSVPSGIPTDTQYFGPGTRLTVL.

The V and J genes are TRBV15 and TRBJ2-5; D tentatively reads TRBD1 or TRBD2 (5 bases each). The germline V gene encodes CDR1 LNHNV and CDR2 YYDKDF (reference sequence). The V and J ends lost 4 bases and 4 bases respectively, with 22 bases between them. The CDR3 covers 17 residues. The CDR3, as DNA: TGTGCCACCAGCATATTGGGACGCGAGGGTGTGGGAGAGACCCAGTACTTC. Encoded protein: CATSILGREGVGETQYF.

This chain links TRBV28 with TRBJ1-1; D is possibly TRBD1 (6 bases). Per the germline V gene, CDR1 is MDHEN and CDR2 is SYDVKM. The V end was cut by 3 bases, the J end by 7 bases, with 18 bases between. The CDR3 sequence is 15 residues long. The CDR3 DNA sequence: TGTGCCAGCAGTTTGAGTTCGGGACAAAGTAATGAAGCTTTCTTT. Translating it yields CASSLSSGQSNEAFF.

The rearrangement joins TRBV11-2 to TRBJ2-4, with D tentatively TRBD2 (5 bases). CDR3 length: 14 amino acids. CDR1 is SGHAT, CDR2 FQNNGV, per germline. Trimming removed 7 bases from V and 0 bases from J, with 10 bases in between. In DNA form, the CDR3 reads TGTGCCAGCACCCGAAGCGGAGCCAAAAACATTCAGTACTTC. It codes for CASTRSGAKNIQYF.

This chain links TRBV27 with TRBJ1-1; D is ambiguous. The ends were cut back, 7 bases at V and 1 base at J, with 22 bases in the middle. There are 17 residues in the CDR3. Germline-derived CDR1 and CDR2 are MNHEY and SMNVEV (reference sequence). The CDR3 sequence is CASKPLPARKRNTEAFF. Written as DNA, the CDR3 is TGTGCCAGCAAACCTCTCCCCGCAAGGAAAAGGAACACTGAAGCTTTCTTT.

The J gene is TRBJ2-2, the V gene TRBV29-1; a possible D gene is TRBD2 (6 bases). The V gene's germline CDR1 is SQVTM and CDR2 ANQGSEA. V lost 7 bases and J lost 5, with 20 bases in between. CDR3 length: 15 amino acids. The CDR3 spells CSALPRWGETGELFF. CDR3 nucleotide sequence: TGCAGCGCCCTGCCAAGGTGGGGGGAAACCGGGGAGCTGTTTTTT.

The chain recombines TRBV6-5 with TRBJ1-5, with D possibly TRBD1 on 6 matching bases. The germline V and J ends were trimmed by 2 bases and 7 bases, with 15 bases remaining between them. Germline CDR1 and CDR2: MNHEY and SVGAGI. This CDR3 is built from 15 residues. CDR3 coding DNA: TGTGCCAGCAGTTACAGCAGGGGAAGCGGCCAGCCCCAGCATTTT. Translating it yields CASSYSRGSGQPQHF.